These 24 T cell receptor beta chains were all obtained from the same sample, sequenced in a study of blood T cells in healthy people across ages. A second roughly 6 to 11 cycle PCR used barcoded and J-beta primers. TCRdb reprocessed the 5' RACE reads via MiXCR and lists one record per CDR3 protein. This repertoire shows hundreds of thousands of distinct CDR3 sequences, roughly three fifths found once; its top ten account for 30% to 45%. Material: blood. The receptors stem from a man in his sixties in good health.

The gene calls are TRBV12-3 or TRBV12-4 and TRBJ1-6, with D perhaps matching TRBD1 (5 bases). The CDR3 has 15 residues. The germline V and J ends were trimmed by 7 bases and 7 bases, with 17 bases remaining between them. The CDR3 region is CASILRQGKNSPLHF. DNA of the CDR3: TGTGCCAGCATTCTAAGGCAGGGTAAAAATTCACCCCTCCACTTT.

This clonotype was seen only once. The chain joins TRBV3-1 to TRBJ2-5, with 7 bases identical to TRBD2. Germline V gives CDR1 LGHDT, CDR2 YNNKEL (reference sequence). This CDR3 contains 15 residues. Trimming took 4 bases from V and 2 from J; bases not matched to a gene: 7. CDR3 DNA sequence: TGTGCCAGCAGCCCCGGCAACGGGGGGCAAGAGACCCAGTACTTC. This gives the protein CASSPGNGGQETQYF.

CDR3: CASSLAPGGEGTEAFF. In nucleotides, the CDR3 is TGCGCCAGCAGCTTGGCCCCTGGAGGGGAGGGCACTGAAGCTTTCTTT. V gene TRBV5-1 combines with J gene TRBJ1-1; D might be TRBD1 (5 bases). The CDR3 covers 16 residues. In germline, CDR1 is SGHRS, CDR2 YFSETQ. Trimming cost V 0 bases and J 4 bases, with 16 bases left between them.

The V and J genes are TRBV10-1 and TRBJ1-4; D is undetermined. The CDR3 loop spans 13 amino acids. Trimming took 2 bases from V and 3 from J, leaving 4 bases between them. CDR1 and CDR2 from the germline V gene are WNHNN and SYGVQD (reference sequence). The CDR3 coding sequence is TGCGCCAGCAGTGAGGAGGCTAATGAAAAACTGTTTTTT. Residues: CASSEEANEKLFF.

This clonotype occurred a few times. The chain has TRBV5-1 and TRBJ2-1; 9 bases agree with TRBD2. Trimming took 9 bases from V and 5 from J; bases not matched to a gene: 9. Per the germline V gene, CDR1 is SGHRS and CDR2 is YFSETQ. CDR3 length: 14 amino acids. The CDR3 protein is CATSKRGDNNEQFF. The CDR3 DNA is TGCGCCACCTCGAAGCGGGGGGACAACAATGAGCAGTTCTTC.

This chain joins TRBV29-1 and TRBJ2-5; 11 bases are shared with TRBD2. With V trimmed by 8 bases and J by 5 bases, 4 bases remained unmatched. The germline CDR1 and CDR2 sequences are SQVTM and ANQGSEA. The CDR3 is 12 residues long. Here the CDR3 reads CSHSGGAETQYF. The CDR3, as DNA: TGCAGCCATAGCGGGGGGGCGGAGACCCAGTACTTC.

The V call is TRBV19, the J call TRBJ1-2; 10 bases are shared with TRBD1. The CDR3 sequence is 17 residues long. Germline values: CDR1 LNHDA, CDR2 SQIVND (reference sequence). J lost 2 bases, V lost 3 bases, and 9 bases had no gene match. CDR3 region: CASSIGTGATQNYGYTF. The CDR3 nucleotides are TGTGCCAGTAGTATTGGGACAGGGGCTACACAAAACTATGGCTACACCTTC.

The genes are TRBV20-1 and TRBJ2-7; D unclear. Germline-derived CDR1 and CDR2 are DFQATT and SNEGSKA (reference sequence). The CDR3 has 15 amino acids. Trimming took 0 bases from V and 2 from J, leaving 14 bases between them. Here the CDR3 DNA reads TGCAGTGCTAGAGATAATTCTCGGGCCGCCTACGAGCAGTACTTC. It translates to CSARDNSRAAYEQYF.

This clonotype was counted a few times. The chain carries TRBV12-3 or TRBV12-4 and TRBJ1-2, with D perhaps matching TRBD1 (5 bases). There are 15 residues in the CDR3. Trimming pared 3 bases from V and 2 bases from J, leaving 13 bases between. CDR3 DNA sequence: TGTGCCAGCAGTTTCCCCCAGGGTGGGAACTATGGCTACACCTTC. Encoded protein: CASSFPQGGNYGYTF.

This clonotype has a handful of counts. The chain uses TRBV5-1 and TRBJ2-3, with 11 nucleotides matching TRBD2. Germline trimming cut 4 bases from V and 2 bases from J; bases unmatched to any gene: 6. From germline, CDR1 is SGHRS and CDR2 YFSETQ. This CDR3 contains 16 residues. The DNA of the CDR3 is TGCGCCAGCAGCCACATGACTAGCGGGGACACAGATACGCAGTATTTT. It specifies CASSHMTSGDTDTQYF.

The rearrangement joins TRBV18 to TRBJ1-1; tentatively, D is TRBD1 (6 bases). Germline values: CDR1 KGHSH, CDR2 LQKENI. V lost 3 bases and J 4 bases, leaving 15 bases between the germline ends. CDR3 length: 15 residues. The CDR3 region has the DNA TGTGCCAGCTCACCGCCCGAGGGGGGAACCACTGAAGCTTTCTTT. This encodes CASSPPEGGTTEAFF.

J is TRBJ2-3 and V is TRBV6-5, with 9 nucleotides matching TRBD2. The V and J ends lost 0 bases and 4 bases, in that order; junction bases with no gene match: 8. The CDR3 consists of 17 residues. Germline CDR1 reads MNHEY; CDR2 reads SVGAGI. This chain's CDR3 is CASSYSGRGGSADTQYF. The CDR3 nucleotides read TGTGCCAGCAGTTACTCGGGGCGGGGGGGCAGCGCAGATACGCAGTATTTT.

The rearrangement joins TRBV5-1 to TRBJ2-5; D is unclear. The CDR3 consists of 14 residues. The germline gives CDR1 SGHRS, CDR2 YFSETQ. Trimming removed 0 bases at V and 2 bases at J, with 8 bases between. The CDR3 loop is CASSLAPDQETQYF. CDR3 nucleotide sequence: TGCGCCAGCAGCTTGGCGCCAGATCAAGAGACCCAGTACTTC. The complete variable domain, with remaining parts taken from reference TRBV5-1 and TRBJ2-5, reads KAGVTQTPRYLIKTRGQQVTLSCSPISGHRSVSWYQQTPGQGLQFLFEYFSETQRNKGNFPGRFSGRQFSNSRSEMNVSTLELGDSALYLCASSLAPDQETQYFGPGTRLLVL.

The CDR3 loop reads CASSLLGTGAYRPYEQYF. CDR3 nucleotides: TGTGCCAGCAGCTTATTAGGGACAGGGGCCTACCGCCCCTACGAGCAGTACTTC. This chain uses TRBV7-2 with TRBJ2-7, with TRBD1 matching over 10 bases. Trimming cost V 2 bases and J 2 bases; bases outside gene matches: 12. The CDR3 consists of 18 residues. CDR1 and CDR2 (germline): SGHTA, FQGNSA.

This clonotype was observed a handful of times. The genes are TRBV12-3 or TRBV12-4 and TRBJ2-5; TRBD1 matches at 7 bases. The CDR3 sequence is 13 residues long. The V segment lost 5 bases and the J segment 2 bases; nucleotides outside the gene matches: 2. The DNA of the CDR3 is TGTGCCAGCAGTAAGGGACAGCAAGAGACCCAGTACTTC. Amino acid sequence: CASSKGQQETQYF.

CDR3 region: CASAQGWTDTQYF. The CDR3 DNA sequence: TGTGCCAGCGCTCAGGGGTGGACAGATACGCAGTATTTT. The chain has TRBV6-5 and TRBJ2-3, with a possible D match to TRBD1 (6 bases). V lost 8 bases and J lost 3, with 12 bases in between. Germline V gene data show CDR1 as MNHEY and CDR2 as SVGAGI. The CDR3 extends over 13 amino acids.

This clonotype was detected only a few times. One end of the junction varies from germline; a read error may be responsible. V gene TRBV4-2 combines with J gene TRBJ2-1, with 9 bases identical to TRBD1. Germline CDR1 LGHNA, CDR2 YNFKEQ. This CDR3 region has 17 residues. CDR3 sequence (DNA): TGTGCCTGCAGCCAGGCCGGGGGACAGGGTCCTGGGAATGAGCAGTTCTTC. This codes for CACSQAGGQGPGNEQFF.

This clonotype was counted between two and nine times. The CDR3 here is CATSRPHRRTEAFF. Written as DNA, the CDR3 is TGTGCCACCAGCAGACCCCATCGAAGGACTGAAGCTTTCTTT. This sequence joins TRBV15 and TRBJ1-1; D call uncertain. Germline CDR1 is LNHNV and CDR2 is YYDKDF (reference sequence). CDR3 length: 14 residues. Trimming left V 2 bases short and J 5 bases short, with 12 bases between.

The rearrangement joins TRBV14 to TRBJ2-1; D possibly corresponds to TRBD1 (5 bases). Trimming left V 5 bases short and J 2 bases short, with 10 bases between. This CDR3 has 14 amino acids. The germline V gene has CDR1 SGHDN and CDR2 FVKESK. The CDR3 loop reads CASSWGPTYNEQFF. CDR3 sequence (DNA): TGTGCCAGCAGCTGGGGCCCAACCTACAATGAGCAGTTCTTC.

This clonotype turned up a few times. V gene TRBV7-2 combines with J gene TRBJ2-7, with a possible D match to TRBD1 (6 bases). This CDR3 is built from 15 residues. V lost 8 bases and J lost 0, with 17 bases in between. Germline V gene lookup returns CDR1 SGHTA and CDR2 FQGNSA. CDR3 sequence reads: CASGAQGLGSYEQYF. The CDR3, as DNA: TGTGCCAGCGGGGCACAGGGATTGGGCTCCTACGAGCAGTACTTC.

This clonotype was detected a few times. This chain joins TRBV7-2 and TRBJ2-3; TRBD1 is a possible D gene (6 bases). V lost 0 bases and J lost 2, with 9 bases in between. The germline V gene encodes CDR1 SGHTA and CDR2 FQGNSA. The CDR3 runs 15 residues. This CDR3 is CASSLAGAYTDTQYF. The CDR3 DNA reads TGTGCCAGCAGCTTAGCGGGGGCCTACACAGATACGCAGTATTTT.

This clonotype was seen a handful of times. CDR3 loop: CSAGLKRGVADTQYF. Here the CDR3 DNA reads TGCAGTGCTGGTCTGAAGCGGGGGGTCGCAGATACGCAGTATTTT. This chain links TRBV20-1 with TRBJ2-3; 9 nucleotides align to TRBD2. The J segment lost 4 bases and the V segment lost 5 bases, leaving 10 bases of the junction unmatched. This CDR3 is 15 amino acids long. The germline V gene has CDR1 DFQATT and CDR2 SNEGSKA (reference sequence).

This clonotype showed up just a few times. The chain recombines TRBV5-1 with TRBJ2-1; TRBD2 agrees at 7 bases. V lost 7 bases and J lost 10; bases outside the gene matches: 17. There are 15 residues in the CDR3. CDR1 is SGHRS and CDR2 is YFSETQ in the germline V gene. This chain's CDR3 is CASERRDTGGNEQFF. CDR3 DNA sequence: TGCGCCAGCGAACGTCGGGATACCGGGGGGAACGAGCAGTTCTTC.

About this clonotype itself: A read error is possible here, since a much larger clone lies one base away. CDR3 DNA: TGCAGCGCCCAGGCCGTGGAGGGTTACAATGAGCAGTTCTTC. It translates to CSAQAVEGYNEQFF. The chain links TRBV29-1 to TRBJ2-1; D may be TRBD2 (6 bases). The CDR3 is 14 amino acids. Germline CDR1 SQVTM, CDR2 ANQGSEA. V was shortened by 7 bases and J by 4 bases, with 17 bases between the two germline ends.